Following are 2 T cell receptor beta chains from one sample sequenced in a study of identical twins. TCRdb analysed the 5' RACE reads with MiXCR anew, one entry per CDR3 protein. The repertoire includes hundreds of thousands of distinct CDR3 sequences, 9% to 15% of them detected once, and 1.5% to 2% sits in the top ten. These data are also associated with another study on yellow fever vaccine responses in identical twins.

The material sequenced was PBMCs. The receptors were gathered from a woman under 30 in good health.

This clonotype was detected once. The chain is built from TRBV6-1 and TRBJ2-7, with 8 bases fitting TRBD2. The V gene's germline CDR1 is MNHNS and CDR2 SASEGT. The V gene end was trimmed by 6 bases and the J gene end by 0 bases; junction bases not matched to a gene: 7. The CDR3 contains 15 residues. CDR3 sequence: CASSQPGGASYEQYV. The CDR3 DNA is TGTGCCAGCAGCCAACCCGGGGGGGCCTCCTACGAGCAGTACGTC.

This chain joins TRBV7-9 and TRBJ1-4; D is unresolved. The CDR3 contains 15 residues. Germline loops: CDR1 SEHNR, CDR2 FQNEAQ (reference sequence). Trimming stripped 0 bases from V and 7 bases from J, with 12 bases between. The CDR3 coding sequence is TGTGCCAGCAGCTTAGCAGCGGCCAGGAGTGAAAAACTGTTTTTT. Its translation: CASSLAAARSEKLFF.